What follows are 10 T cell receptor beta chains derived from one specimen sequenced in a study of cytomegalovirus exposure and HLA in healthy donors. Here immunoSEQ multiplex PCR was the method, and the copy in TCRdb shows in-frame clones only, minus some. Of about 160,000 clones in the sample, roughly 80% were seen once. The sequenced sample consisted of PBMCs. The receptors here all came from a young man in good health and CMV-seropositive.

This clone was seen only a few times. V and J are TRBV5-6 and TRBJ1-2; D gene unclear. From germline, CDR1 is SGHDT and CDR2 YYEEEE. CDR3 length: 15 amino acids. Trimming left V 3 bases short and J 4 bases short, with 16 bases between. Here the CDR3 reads CASSYRHIGGYGYTF. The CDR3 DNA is TGTGCCAGCAGCTACCGACATATCGGAGGCTATGGCTACACCTTC.

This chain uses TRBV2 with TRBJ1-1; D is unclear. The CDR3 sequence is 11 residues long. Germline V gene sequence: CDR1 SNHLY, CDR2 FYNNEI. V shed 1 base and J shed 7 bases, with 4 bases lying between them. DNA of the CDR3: TGTGCCAGCAGTGAAGGAGGTGAAGCTTTCTTT. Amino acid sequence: CASSEGGEAFF.

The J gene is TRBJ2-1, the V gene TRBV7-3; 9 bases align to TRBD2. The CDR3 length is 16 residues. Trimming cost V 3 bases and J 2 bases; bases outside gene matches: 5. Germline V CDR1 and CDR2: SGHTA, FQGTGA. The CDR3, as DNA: TGTGCCAGCAGCTTCCAGCGGGGGGCCCCCTACAATGAGCAGTTCTTC. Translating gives CASSFQRGAPYNEQFF.

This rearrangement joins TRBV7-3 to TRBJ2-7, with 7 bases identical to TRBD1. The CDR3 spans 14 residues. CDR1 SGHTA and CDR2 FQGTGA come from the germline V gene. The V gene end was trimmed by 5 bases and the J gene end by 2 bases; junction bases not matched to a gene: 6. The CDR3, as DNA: TGTGCCAGCAGCCCCGACAGGGCCCCCTACGAGCAGTACTTC. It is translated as CASSPDRAPYEQYF.

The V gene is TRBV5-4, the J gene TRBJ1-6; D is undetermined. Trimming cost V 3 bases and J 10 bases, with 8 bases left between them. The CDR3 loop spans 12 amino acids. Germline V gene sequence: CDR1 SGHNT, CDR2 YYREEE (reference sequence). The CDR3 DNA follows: TGTGCCAGCAGCTGGTTTAGCTCACCCCTCCACTTT. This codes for CASSWFSSPLHF.

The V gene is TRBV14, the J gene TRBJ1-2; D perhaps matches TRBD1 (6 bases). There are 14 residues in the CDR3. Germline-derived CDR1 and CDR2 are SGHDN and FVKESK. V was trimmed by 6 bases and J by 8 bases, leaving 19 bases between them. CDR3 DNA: TGTGCCAGCAGGTCAACGGGGGGGCCTTCGGGCTACACCTTC. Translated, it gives CASRSTGGPSGYTF.

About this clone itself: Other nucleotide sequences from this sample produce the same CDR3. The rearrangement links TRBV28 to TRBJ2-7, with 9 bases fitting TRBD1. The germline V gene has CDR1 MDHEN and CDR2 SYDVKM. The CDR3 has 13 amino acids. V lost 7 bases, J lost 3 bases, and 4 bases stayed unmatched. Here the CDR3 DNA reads TGTGCCAGCACGCCGGGACAGGGCTACGAGCAGTACTTC. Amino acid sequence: CASTPGQGYEQYF.

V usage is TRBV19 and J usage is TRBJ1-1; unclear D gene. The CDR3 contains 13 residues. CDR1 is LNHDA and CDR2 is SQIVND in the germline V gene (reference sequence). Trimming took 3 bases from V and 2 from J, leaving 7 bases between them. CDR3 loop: CASSIPSNTEAFF. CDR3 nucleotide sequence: TGTGCCAGTAGTATCCCCAGTAACACTGAAGCTTTCTTT. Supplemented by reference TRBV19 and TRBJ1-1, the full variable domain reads DGGITQSPKYLFRKEGQNVTLSCEQNLNHDAMYWYRQDPGQGLRLIYYSQIVNDFQKGDIAEGYSVSREKKESFPLTVTSAQKNPTAFYLCASSIPSNTEAFFGQGTRLTVV.

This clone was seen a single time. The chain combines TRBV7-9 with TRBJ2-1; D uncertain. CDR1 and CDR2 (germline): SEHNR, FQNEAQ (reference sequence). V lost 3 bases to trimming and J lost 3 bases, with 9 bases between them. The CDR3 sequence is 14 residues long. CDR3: CASSFDTNYNEQFF. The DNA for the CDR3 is TGTGCCAGCAGCTTCGATACAAACTACAATGAGCAGTTCTTC.

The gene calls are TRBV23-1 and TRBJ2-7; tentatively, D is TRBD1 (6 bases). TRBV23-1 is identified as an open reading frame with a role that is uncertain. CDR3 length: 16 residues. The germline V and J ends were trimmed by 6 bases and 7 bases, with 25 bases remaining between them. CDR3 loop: CASRHERDIGDVEQYF. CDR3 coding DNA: TGCGCCAGCAGGCATGAGAGGGACATCGGCGATGTTGAGCAGTACTTC.